The 26 T cell receptor beta chains below were found in one sample sequenced in a study of OX40 agonist ivuxolimab in advanced cancers. Method: immunoSEQ multiplex PCR; TCRdb's copy keeps in-frame clones and lacks some. The table has 100,000 to 150,000 clones, less than 95% seen once. The sequences come from CD4+ or CD8+ T cells sorted from blood, collected in a trial of the OX40 agonist ivuxolimab. The receptors come from an adult with an advanced solid tumor such as melanoma, head and neck, liver or kidney cancer.

This sequence joins TRBV27 and TRBJ1-1; TRBD1 is a possible D gene (6 bases). This CDR3 region has 13 residues. V shed 6 bases and J shed 1 base, with 9 bases lying between them. CDR1 is MNHEY and CDR2 is SMNVEV in the germline V gene (reference sequence). The CDR3 spells CASRSDRNTEAFF. The CDR3, as DNA: TGTGCCAGCAGATCGGACAGGAACACTGAAGCTTTCTTT.

Worth noting for this clone: The junction differs from germline at one of its ends, possibly a read error. The chain is built from TRBV4-2 and TRBJ1-2; perhaps TRBD1 as D (5 bases). Germline assignment: CDR1 LGHNA and CDR2 YNFKEQ. The length of the CDR3 is 14 residues. CDR3 protein: CASGQGRAGYGYTF. The CDR3 DNA reads as TGTGCCAGCGGCCAAGGCAGGGCAGGCTATGGCTACACCTTC.

The chain couples TRBV5-1 to TRBJ2-7, with 9 bases fitting TRBD1. CDR3 length: 15 amino acids. V lost 0 bases, J lost 6 bases, and 7 bases stayed unmatched. Germline V CDR1 and CDR2: SGHRS, YFSETQ. CDR3 residues: CASSLVGQGAVEQYF. The CDR3 nucleotides are TGCGCCAGCAGCTTGGTGGGACAGGGTGCCGTCGAGCAGTACTTC.

This clone was recorded only once. This rearrangement joins TRBV5-6 to TRBJ2-3; no definite D call. Per the germline V gene, CDR1 is SGHDT and CDR2 is YYEEEE. The CDR3 has 15 amino acids. Trimming shortened V by 1 base and J by 3 bases, and 12 bases separated the two germline ends. Written as DNA, the CDR3 is TGTGCCAGCAGCTTGATGCGCCTAGGGACAGATACGCAGTATTTT. Translated: CASSLMRLGTDTQYF.

J is TRBJ2-7 and V is TRBV18, with D uncertain. V lost 0 bases, J lost 3 bases, and 6 bases lay in between. Germline V gives CDR1 KGHSH, CDR2 LQKENI. The CDR3 is made up of 13 amino acids. The CDR3 bases are TGTGCCAGCTCACCACCAGAAGACTACGAGCAGTACTTC. This encodes CASSPPEDYEQYF.

Here the CDR3 DNA reads TGTGCCAGCAGCTTGTCGGGGACTAATGAAAAACTGTTTTTT. This translates into CASSLSGTNEKLFF. The V call is TRBV5-8, the J call TRBJ1-4; D gene ambiguous. Per the germline V gene, CDR1 is SGHTS and CDR2 is YDEGEE. The V gene lost 1 base and the J gene lost 2 bases, with 6 bases spanning the gap. CDR3 length: 14 residues.

The rearrangement uses TRBV7-2 and TRBJ1-2; tentatively, D is TRBD1 (6 bases). The CDR3 runs to 14 residues. Trimming removed 5 bases from V and 2 bases from J, with 12 bases in between. In germline, CDR1 is SGHTA, CDR2 FQGNSA. The CDR3 sequence: CASSPGQGNYGYTF. The DNA of the CDR3 is TGTGCCAGCAGCCCTGGCCAGGGGAACTATGGCTACACCTTC.

The chain joins TRBV5-6 to TRBJ2-1; the match to TRBD2 covers 9 bases. V trimming: 3 bases; J trimming: 9 bases; junction bases outside the gene matches: 7. Germline-derived CDR1 and CDR2 are SGHDT and YYEEEE. This CDR3 comprises 14 residues. CDR3 DNA: TGTGCCAGCAGCTGGGGGACTAGCCGGGGTGAGCAGTTCTTC. Its translation: CASSWGTSRGEQFF.

V gene TRBV25-1 combines with J gene TRBJ1-3, with D possibly matching TRBD1 (5 bases). The germline CDR1 and CDR2 sequences are MGHDK and SYGVNS. Trimming left V 2 bases short and J 2 bases short, with 10 bases between. There are 15 residues in the CDR3. The CDR3 here is CASSEPGPPGNTIYF. CDR3 nucleotide sequence: TGTGCCAGCAGTGAACCGGGACCTCCTGGAAACACCATATATTTT. The full variable domain, its missing parts supplied by reference TRBV25-1 and TRBJ1-3, is EADIYQTPRYLVIGTGKKITLECSQTMGHDKMYWYQQDPGMELHLIHYSYGVNSTEKGDLSSESTVSRIRTEHFPLTLESARPSHTSQYLCASSEPGPPGNTIYFGEGSWLTVV.

V and J are TRBV6-9 and TRBJ2-7, with D possibly TRBD2 on 6 matching bases. Trimming cost V 10 bases and J 3 bases, with 16 bases left between them. The germline gives CDR1 MNHGY, CDR2 SVAAGI. CDR3 size: 13 residues. The CDR3 here is CAIRRGRIYEQYF. The CDR3 bases are TGTGCCATCAGGAGGGGTAGGATCTACGAGCAGTACTTC.

The chain employs TRBV6-1 and TRBJ2-7; 11 positions match TRBD1. The CDR3 is 14 amino acids. The germline gives CDR1 MNHNS, CDR2 SASEGT. The J segment lost 5 bases and the V segment lost 9 bases, leaving 9 bases of the junction unmatched. CDR3 sequence (DNA): TGTGCCAGTCAGGGGGACAGGGGGTTCCACGAGCAGTACTTC. This encodes CASQGDRGFHEQYF.

This sequence joins TRBV5-1 and TRBJ2-5, with 13 bases lining up with TRBD2. This CDR3 comprises 17 residues. J gave up 5 bases and V 3 bases, and 10 bases lay outside the gene matches. Germline loops: CDR1 SGHRS, CDR2 YFSETQ. The CDR3, as DNA: TGCGCCAGCAGCTCTAGAGGACTAGCGGGGGCGGGGGAGACCCAGTACTTC. This translates into CASSSRGLAGAGETQYF.

This chain links TRBV11-2 with TRBJ2-7, with 12 bases identical to TRBD2. The V segment lost 3 bases and the J segment 4 bases; nucleotides outside the gene matches: 7. The CDR3 consists of 16 residues. The germline V gene has CDR1 SGHAT and CDR2 FQNNGV. CDR3 DNA sequence: TGTGCCAGCAGCTTCAGACTAGCGGGAGAGGTTTACGAGCAGTACTTC. This codes for CASSFRLAGEVYEQYF.

The rearrangement uses TRBV30 and TRBJ1-4; possibly TRBD1 for D (5 bases). The germline V gene encodes CDR1 GTSNPN and CDR2 SVGIG (reference sequence). There are 14 residues in the CDR3. Trimming left V 3 bases short and J 8 bases short, with 16 bases between. The CDR3 here is CAWSVRGVGEKLFF. The CDR3 DNA reads TGTGCCTGGAGCGTTCGAGGGGTAGGGGAAAAACTGTTTTTT. Complete variable domain (other parts from reference TRBV30 and TRBJ1-4): SQTIHQWPATLVQPVGSPLSLECTVEGTSNPNLYWYRQAAGRGLQLLFYSVGIGQISSEVPQNLSASRPQDRQFILSSKKLLLSDSGFYLCAWSVRGVGEKLFFGSGTQLSVL.

The rearrangement links TRBV7-9 to TRBJ2-3, with 7 bases fitting TRBD2. This CDR3 has 15 residues. CDR1 is SEHNR, CDR2 FQNEAQ, per germline (reference sequence). V gave up 2 bases and J gave up 3 bases; unmatched junction bases: 5. As DNA, the CDR3 is TGTGCCAGCAGCTTATGGGAGGGCCAAACAGATACGCAGTATTTT. This translates into CASSLWEGQTDTQYF.

The CDR3 here is CASSLESSGDNEQFF. The CDR3 DNA reads TGCGCCAGCAGCTTGGAGTCTAGCGGAGACAATGAGCAGTTCTTC. This chain connects TRBV5-1 to TRBJ2-1, with 7 bases fitting TRBD2. The V gene's germline CDR1 is SGHRS and CDR2 YFSETQ. The CDR3 consists of 15 residues. With 0 bases clipped from V and 5 bases from J, the junction kept 5 bases outside the gene matches. The full variable domain, its missing parts supplied by reference TRBV5-1 and TRBJ2-1, is KAGVTQTPRYLIKTRGQQVTLSCSPISGHRSVSWYQQTPGQGLQFLFEYFSETQRNKGNFPGRFSGRQFSNSRSEMNVSTLELGDSALYLCASSLESSGDNEQFFGPGTRLTVL.

Worth noting for this clone: One end of the junction does not line up with germline, which may come from a read error. DNA of the CDR3: TGTACCACCAGCAGTCAGCTGGACACTGAAGCTTTCTTT. As protein: CTTSSQLDTEAFF. V is TRBV15 and J is TRBJ1-1; D is uncertain. CDR1 and CDR2 from the germline V gene are LNHNV and YYDKDF (reference sequence). The CDR3 has 13 residues.

The rearrangement uses TRBV7-2 and TRBJ1-2; 10 positions agree with TRBD1. V dropped 4 bases and J dropped 3; count of bases not matched to a gene: 2. Germline CDR1 and CDR2: SGHTA and FQGNSA. The CDR3 consists of 14 residues. CDR3 amino acids: CASSSGTGDYGYTF. Here the CDR3 DNA reads TGTGCCAGCAGCTCCGGGACAGGGGACTATGGCTACACCTTC.

The chain carries TRBV30 and TRBJ1-3, with TRBD1 as a possible D gene (6 bases). Between the trimmed V and J ends, which lost 5 bases and 2 bases, there was a span of 16 bases. The CDR3 has 15 residues. Per the germline V gene, CDR1 is GTSNPN and CDR2 is SVGIG (reference sequence). CDR3 in amino acids: CAWGGPTGTGNTIYF. DNA for the CDR3: TGTGCCTGGGGGGGGCCAACAGGGACTGGAAACACCATATATTTT.

This chain links TRBV7-8 with TRBJ1-5, with TRBD1 matching 7 bases. The germline CDR1 and CDR2 sequences are SGHVS and FQNEAQ. The CDR3 runs 15 residues. The junction had 4 bases not matched to a gene; V was cut back by 5 bases and J by 0 bases. CDR3 DNA: TGTGCCAGCAGCCCAAGGGGGCTTAGCAATCAGCCCCAGCATTTT. This codes for CASSPRGLSNQPQHF.

This clone has only one observation. This chain uses TRBV5-1 with TRBJ2-3; possibly TRBD2 for D (5 bases). Trimming removed 0 bases from V and 0 bases from J, with 14 bases in between. Per the germline V gene, CDR1 is SGHRS and CDR2 is YFSETQ. The CDR3 sequence is 17 residues long. CDR3 amino acids: CASSLAPRSGSTDTQYF. CDR3 nucleotide sequence: TGCGCCAGCAGCTTGGCCCCTCGGAGCGGAAGCACAGATACGCAGTATTTT.

The genes are TRBV18 and TRBJ1-5; D might be TRBD1 (6 bases). The CDR3 covers 16 residues. Germline V gives CDR1 KGHSH, CDR2 LQKENI. Trimming cost V 3 bases and J 7 bases, with 19 bases left between them. CDR3 sequence reads: CASSPRGKGSPQPQHF. The CDR3 coding sequence is TGTGCCAGCTCACCTAGGGGGAAGGGATCCCCGCAGCCCCAGCATTTT.

This chain joins TRBV6-1 and TRBJ2-3, with D uncertain. This CDR3 region has 14 residues. Trimming left V 1 base short and J 2 bases short, with 7 bases between. Germline CDR1 reads MNHNS; CDR2 reads SASEGT. As DNA, the CDR3 is TGTGCCAGCAGTGAAGTGACCTCCACAGATACGCAGTATTTT. Translating it yields CASSEVTSTDTQYF.

This clone appeared a single time. J is TRBJ2-3 and V is TRBV9; D is unclear. The germline V gene encodes CDR1 SGDLS and CDR2 YYNGEE. V gave up 1 base and J gave up 2 bases, with 2 bases separating them. The CDR3 runs 12 residues. The CDR3 sequence: CASSVYTDTQYF. The CDR3 DNA is TGTGCCAGCAGCGTATACACAGATACGCAGTATTTT.

This clone has a single count. The rearrangement joins TRBV7-6 to TRBJ2-7; 9 bases line up with TRBD1. This CDR3 is 15 amino acids long. CDR1 and CDR2 (germline): SGHVS, FNYEAQ. The ends lost 1 base at V and 3 bases at J; junction bases unmatched: 4. CDR3 sequence reads: CASSLEQGAVYEQYF. The CDR3 nucleotides are TGTGCCAGCAGCTTAGAACAGGGGGCCGTCTACGAGCAGTACTTC.

This chain connects TRBV19 to TRBJ1-5; D is ambiguous. Germline V lookup: CDR1 LNHDA, CDR2 SQIVND (reference sequence). This CDR3 spans 14 amino acids. V was pared by 0 bases and J by 5 bases, with 8 bases between. This CDR3 is CASSIDPNYQPQHF. CDR3 nucleotides: TGTGCCAGTAGTATAGACCCAAATTATCAGCCCCAGCATTTT. The complete variable domain, with remaining parts taken from reference TRBV19 and TRBJ1-5, reads DGGITQSPKYLFRKEGQNVTLSCEQNLNHDAMYWYRQDPGQGLRLIYYSQIVNDFQKGDIAEGYSVSREKKESFPLTVTSAQKNPTAFYLCASSIDPNYQPQHFGDGTRLSIL.